This T cell receptor (beta chain) is drawn from a study of cytomegalovirus exposure and HLA in healthy donors (dated by TCRdb to 2017 to 2019). At the level of the whole study: An earlier analysis of about 560 of the donors reported 276 Gb of sequence data and some 110 million unique TCR beta sequences obtained from about 180 million T cells. Roughly 300 gigabases of sequencing data and approximately 84 million unique TCR sequences were included in an early release covering about 700 HLA-typed donors. Of the approximately 400 genotyped donors, less than 90% were placed in the genetic ancestry cluster associated with self-reported Caucasian donors. The study aimed to test whether signatures of past pathogen exposure could be identified by cataloging public T cell receptors. The T cell repertoires of about 700 subjects were profiled by immunosequencing and related to cytomegalovirus serostatus. Along with the approximately 600-subject first cohort, a separate validation cohort of some 130 different subjects was used. High-throughput TCR immunosequencing, statistical association of individual TCRs with disease status, and machine learning were combined to predict cytomegalovirus infection status. A later analysis re-analyzed previously published TCR beta repertoires from 550 to 700 donors and added high-resolution HLA genotyping to study TCR occurrence patterns. The later analysis used no new phenotypic data to find candidate immune exposures, relying instead on TCR beta sequences and their occurrence across donors. An earlier analysis of several hundred of the donors used high-throughput TCR beta sequencing to judge whether each TCR beta V gene segment behaved as functional or pseudogenic. Alongside the repertoire data, information on donor age, sex, ethnicity and CMV serostatus was compiled. A later genetic analysis took genome-wide SNP genotypes for about 55% of the 666 donors and used that subset as a discovery cohort. Every discovery cohort repertoire had been produced on one sequencing platform. HLA typing covered class I and class II loci at four-digit resolution. Typing coverage differed by locus: A, B, C, DRB1 and DQB1 were typed in about 620-640 donors, DQA1 in 500 to 550, DPA1 in approximately 600, and DPB1 in 400 to 490. Several DR-DQ haplotypes were handled as single units for association and clustering because linkage in the cohort was strong. Among 398 genotyped donors of the cohort, an average of 235,054 unique TCR beta nucleotide sequences were sequenced per donor, roughly 18% of them non-productive. General study outcomes and caveats: In this cohort, only TCR beta chains were sequenced, and detectable features were limited by the absence of alpha or paired-chain data. A group of highly shared sequence variants was considered likely to be a technical artifact of the sequencing pipeline. In a later analysis, the rate of TCR association differed among HLA loci, with DRB1 alleles having the most associated TCRs and HLA-C alleles having the fewest. In a later genetic analysis, fewer N-insertions in productive TCRs were reported among donors in an Asian-associated ancestry cluster than the roughly 710-donor mean. Assigning TCR associations to individual alleles was difficult when HLA alleles, especially DR and DQ, strongly co-occurred. The classifier was reported to diagnose cytomegalovirus status with high specificity and sensitivity in both the original cohort and the validation cohort. Several of the top co-occurrence clusters appeared to be linked to parvovirus B19, influenza, CMV and Epstein-Barr virus, according to a later analysis. Because counts were too low, roughly 17 rarely observed V segments, including chromosome 9 orphons, were left out of the earlier analysis of several hundred of the donors. Most CMV-associated TCR beta chains appeared to be HLA-restricted in a later analysis, and the HLA associations seemed to be driven largely by CMV exposure. A further reported finding was that TCR beta sequences accurately predicted the HLA-A and HLA-B alleles for most subjects in the first cohort. In an earlier analysis of roughly 560 of the donors, most TCR beta V segments were observed in productive rearrangements about 90% or about 30% of the time, broadly matching IMGT annotations. A later analysis associated about 17,000 TCR beta sequences with specific HLA alleles at a false discovery rate of 0.05. Because some donors lacked HLA typing at each locus, the association tests relied only on the typed subset. The presence/absence analyses assumed that sequencing depth was roughly uniform across donors, and that assumption may not be true. According to the authors, the approach could potentially be generalized to other disease states and immunological phenotypes. While some public TCRs were present in many individuals, most TCR sequences turned up only very rarely across donors. Some IMGT-functional V segments, including TRBV6-2 and TRBV6-3, could not be told apart with the 87-base-pair reads, so those segments were excluded. A total of 164 TCR beta chains were listed by the study as associated with cytomegalovirus. Three of the identified cytomegalovirus-associated TCR beta chains were confirmed in vitro to be specific for cytomegalovirus antigens. An association between a missense DCLRE1C variant and V-gene and J-gene trimming of TCR beta chains was found in a later genetic analysis and replicated in an independent cohort. Correlated functional status among segregating V segments might reflect linkage disequilibrium, but an unknown experimental factor could not be ruled out. Immune exposure information for the cohort was limited to CMV serostatus. A later analysis found that HLA-associated TCR beta chains were more clonally expanded and had lower generation probabilities than equally common non-associated chains.

According to the germline V gene, CDR1 reads LGHNA and CDR2 reads YSLEER. V was cut back by 0 bases and J by 5 bases, leaving a gap of 11 bases between them. Including cysteine and phenylalanine, the CDR3 has 15 amino acids. Only the CDR3 DNA stays, 45 bases, in frame from base 1. Libraries were made using the immunoSEQ multiplex PCR assay. The multiplex PCR relied on a mix of 60 forward primers for TCR Vbeta segments and 13 reverse primers for TCR Jbeta segments. The CDR3 region of rearranged TCR beta genes was amplified from genomic DNA with a multiplex PCR assay. On the Illumina HiSeq System, the amplified TCR beta libraries were sequenced as 87-base-pair reads. In the original analysis: A later analysis tallied 75 million to 95 million unique TCR beta chains across the 550 to 850 repertoires, and about 10 million of those chains were shared by two or more donors. To remove PCR and sequencing errors, raw reads were error-corrected and collapsed into unique sequences using a nearest-neighbor algorithm that merged closely related sequences. V, D and J gene segments were assigned by aligning CDR3 sequences to IMGT reference sequences. For a sequence to be retained, at least a six-nucleotide match to both a V gene segment and a J gene segment was required. Rearrangements were classified as productive when the CDR3 lacked stop codons and remained in frame with V and J, and all other rearrangements were classified as non-productive. Following IMGT convention, CDR3 was defined as the stretch from the second conserved V-encoded cysteine up to the conserved J-encoded phenylalanine. In an earlier analysis of more than 550 of the donors, sequences lacking an unambiguous match to a single V gene segment were excluded. In an earlier analysis of 587 of the donors, V segments were called functional above 56.7% productive rearrangements and were called segregating when the between-donor standard deviation exceeded 5%. A statistical classification framework was built for diagnosing cytomegalovirus status from the catalog of TCR beta chain sequences. V and J gene assignment, in a later analysis, came from comparing TCR nucleotide sequences with IMGT/GENE-DB human TR gene sequences. The TCRdist pipeline was used in a later analysis to assign CDR3 sequences and most-parsimonious VDJ recombination scenarios. In a later analysis, each TCR beta chain was defined by its CDR3 amino acid sequence together with its V-gene family, and reads without a unique V-gene family were excluded. As a way to deal with suspected cross-contamination and a sequencing artifact, a later analysis dropped over 550 nucleotide sequences that were highly shared and had low generation probability. A later analysis calculated a clonal expansion index for each public chain from normalized within-repertoire ranks of inferred template counts. In a later analysis, generation probabilities were computed with a VDJ recombination model fitted to out-of-frame rearrangements, and the resulting probabilities were checked against IGoR. A later analysis scored TCR-TCR, TCR-HLA and TCR-CMV co-occurrence with hypergeometric tests, applying a repertoire-size bias correction to TCR pairs. A later analysis estimated false discovery rates by permuting HLA or CMV assignments 20 times. In a later analysis, co-occurring TCRs were grouped with DBSCAN, and TCRdist sequence similarity was added when clustering was performed within HLA-allele-positive subsets. Repertoires with fewer than 30,000 or more than 120,000 public chains were left out of co-occurrence clustering, as were several repertoires with anomalous nucleotide sharing. This is the immuneACCESS table as TCRdb keeps it, with only in-frame sequences that have V and J called. A part of the clones is gone; compared with another copy, unresolved V genes explain less than half, and the rest is unexplained. The V and J calls and clone size are taken from that table; D and trimming were inferred from the DNA. This sample lists roughly 140,000 clones; approximately 82% were detected once. Roughly 9.7% of the sample belongs to the ten largest clones.

Turning to this clone: The antigen this receptor binds is unknown. The record has no base qualities; no much larger clone is one base away.

The cohort comprised around 700 healthy bone marrow donors. All cohort members were sampled while nominally healthy, although unrecorded immune exposures were likely present. The donor tested CMV seropositive and was one of the 289 seropositive cohort members. Each donor provided a peripheral blood sample, and peripheral blood mononuclear cells were used for TCR beta sequencing. Genomic DNA was extracted from the blood cell samples with the Qiagen DNeasy Blood Extraction Kit. The sequenced material came from PBMCs. The sequence was obtained from a woman in her sixties in good health and CMV-seropositive. The chain links TRBV4-3 with TRBJ1-5; the D gene cannot be resolved reliably. This receptor has the CDR3 CASSQEGGPHQPQHF. The bases read TGCGCCAGCAGCCAAGAGGGAGGGCCCCATCAGCCCCAGCATTTT.